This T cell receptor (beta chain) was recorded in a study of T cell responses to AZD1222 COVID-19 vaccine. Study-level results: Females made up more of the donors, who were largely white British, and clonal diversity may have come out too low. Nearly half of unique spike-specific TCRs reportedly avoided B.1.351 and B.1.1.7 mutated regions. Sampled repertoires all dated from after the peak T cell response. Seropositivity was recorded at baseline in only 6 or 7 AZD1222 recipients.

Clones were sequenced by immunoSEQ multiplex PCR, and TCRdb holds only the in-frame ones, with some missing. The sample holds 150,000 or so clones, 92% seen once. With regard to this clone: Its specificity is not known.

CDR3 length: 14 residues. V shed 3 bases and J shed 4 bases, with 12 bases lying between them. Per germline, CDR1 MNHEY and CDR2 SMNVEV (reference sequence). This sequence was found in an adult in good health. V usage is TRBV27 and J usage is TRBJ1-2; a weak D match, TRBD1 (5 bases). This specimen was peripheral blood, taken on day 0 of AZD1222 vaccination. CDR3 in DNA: TGTGCCAGCAGTTTGTACCAGGGTGGCTATGGCTACACCTTC. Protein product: CASSLYQGGYGYTF.